This T cell receptor (beta chain) stems from a study of OX40 agonist ivuxolimab in advanced cancers. Study at large: Treatment received earlier with anti-PD-1, anti-PD-L1 or anti-CTLA-4 agents was allowed, and over 30% had some. Findings of the study overall: It was not determined which antigens were specifically recognized by the peripheral T cells that had undergone clonal expansion.

Comments on this clone: The antigen remains unidentified.

Between the trimmed V and J ends, which lost 1 base and 6 bases, there was a span of 12 bases. The V gene's germline CDR1 is MNHNS and CDR2 SASEGT. CDR3 size: 15 residues. Profiling relied on immunoSEQ multiplex PCR, and the TCRdb table lists in-frame clones only, not all of them. Of more than 35,000 clones in the sample, 70% to 90% were seen once. The starting material was CD4+ or CD8+ T cells sorted from blood, obtained in a trial of the OX40 agonist ivuxolimab. The chain links TRBV6-1 to TRBJ2-2; D remains unclear. The clonotype originates from an adult with an advanced solid tumor such as melanoma, head and neck, liver or kidney cancer. The CDR3: CASSEGASRAGELFF. The CDR3 region has the DNA TGTGCCAGCAGTGAAGGTGCCAGCCGGGCCGGGGAGCTGTTTTTT.